Reported below is one T cell receptor beta chain. This record comes from a study of T cell changes during pregnancy in multiple sclerosis. Measured with immunoSEQ multiplex PCR; TCRdb has only the in-frame clones, and not every one. This table has tens of thousands of clones, 70% to 90% appearing once. The clonotype originates from a female donor with multiple sclerosis, enrolled in a pregnancy study. Source: CD8+ T cells from peripheral blood mononuclear cells, taken in the third trimester of pregnancy.

The CDR3, as DNA: TGTGCCAGCAGCCCCCGGCCCCGGGCTAGCAGTGACATTCAGTACTTC. Its translation: CASSPRPRASSDIQYF. This chain connects TRBV7-8 to TRBJ2-4, with D perhaps TRBD2 (5 bases). Germline values: CDR1 SGHVS, CDR2 FQNEAQ. V was trimmed by 5 bases and J by 8 bases, leaving 22 bases between them. This CDR3 contains 16 residues.